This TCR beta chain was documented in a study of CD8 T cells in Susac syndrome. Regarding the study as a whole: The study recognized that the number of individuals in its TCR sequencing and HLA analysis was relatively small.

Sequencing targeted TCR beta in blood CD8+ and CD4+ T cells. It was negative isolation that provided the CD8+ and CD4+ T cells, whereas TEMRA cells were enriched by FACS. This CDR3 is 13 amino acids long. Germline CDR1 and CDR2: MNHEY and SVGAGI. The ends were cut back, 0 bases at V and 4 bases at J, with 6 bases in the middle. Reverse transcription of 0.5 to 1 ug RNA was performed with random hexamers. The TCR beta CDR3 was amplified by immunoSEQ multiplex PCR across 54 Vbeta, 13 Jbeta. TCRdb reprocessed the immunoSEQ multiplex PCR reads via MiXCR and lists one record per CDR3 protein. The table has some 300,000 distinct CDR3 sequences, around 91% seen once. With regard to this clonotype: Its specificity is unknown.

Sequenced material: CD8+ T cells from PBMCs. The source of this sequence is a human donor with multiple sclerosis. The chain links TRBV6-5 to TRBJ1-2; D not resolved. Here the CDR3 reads CASSYSKIYGYTF. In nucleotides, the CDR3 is TGTGCCAGCAGTTACTCGAAAATCTATGGCTACACCTTC.